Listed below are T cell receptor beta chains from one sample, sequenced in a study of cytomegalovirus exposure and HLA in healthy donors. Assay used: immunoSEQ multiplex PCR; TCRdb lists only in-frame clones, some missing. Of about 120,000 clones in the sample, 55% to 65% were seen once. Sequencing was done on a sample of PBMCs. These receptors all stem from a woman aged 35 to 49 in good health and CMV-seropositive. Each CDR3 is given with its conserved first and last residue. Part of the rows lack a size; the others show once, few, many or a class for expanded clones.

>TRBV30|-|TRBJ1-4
CAKLGTNEKLFF
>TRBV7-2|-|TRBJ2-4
CASSLGLAGDQNIQYF
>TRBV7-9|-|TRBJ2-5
CASSLGHLQTQYF
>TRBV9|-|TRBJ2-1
CASSVTSGSRNEQFF
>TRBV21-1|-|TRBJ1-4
CASSTRGGPTNEKLFF
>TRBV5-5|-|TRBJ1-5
CASSLAGLGNQPQHF
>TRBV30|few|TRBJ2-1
CAWSVRRGDRNEQFF
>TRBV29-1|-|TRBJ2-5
CSVSGQGGQETQYF
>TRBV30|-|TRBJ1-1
CACLAAGRTFF
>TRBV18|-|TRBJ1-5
CASSPLGTGDQPQHF
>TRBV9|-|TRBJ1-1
CASSVGPRTYKAEAFF
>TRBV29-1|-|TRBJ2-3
CSSGPQGASTDTQYF
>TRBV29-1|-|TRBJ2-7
CSVGRQAQSEQYF
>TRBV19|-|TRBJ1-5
CASSTGWGGYSNQPQHF
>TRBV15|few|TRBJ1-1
CATSPPPGGEAFF
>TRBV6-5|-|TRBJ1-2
CASSPLASNYGYTF
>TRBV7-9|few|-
CASSPGHSYEQYF
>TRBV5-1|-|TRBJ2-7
CASSLSASSGSSYEQYF
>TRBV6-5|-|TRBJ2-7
CASTRAGPSYEQYF
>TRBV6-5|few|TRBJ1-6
CASSYHPRGTNSPLHF
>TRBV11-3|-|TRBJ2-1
CASSLGRWGVAGSYNEQFF
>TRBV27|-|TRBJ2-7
CASSWRSTYEQYF
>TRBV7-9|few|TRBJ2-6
CASSWDSRISGANVLTF
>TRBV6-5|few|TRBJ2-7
CASSYSAGYEQYF
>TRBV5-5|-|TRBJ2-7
CASSLSTGLTPFVYEQYF
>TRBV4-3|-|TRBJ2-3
CASSQGGSDTQYF
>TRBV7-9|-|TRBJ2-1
CSSSSEREYNEQFF
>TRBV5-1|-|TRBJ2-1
CASSLGAYNEQFF
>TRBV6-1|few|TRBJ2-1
CASSESLADNNEQFF
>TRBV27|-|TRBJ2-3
CASSLQGPDTQYF
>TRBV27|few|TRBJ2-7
CASSQVDEQYF
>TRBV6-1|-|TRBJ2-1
CASSILGIDEQFF
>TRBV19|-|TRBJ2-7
CASSNPGTYEQYF
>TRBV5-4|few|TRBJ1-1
CASSSAGVNTEAFF
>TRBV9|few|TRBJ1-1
CASSPTLDRPEAFF
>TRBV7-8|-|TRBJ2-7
CASSLAISEQYF
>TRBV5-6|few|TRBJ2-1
CASSSREGVYNEQFF
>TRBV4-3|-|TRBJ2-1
CASSSGNEQFF
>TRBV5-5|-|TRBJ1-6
CASSLMPGNNNSPLHF
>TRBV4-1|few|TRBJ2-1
CASSQEVGTSSYNEQFF
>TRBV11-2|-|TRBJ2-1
CASSLGLRDNEQFF
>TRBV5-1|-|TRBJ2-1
CASSLGTGSYNEQFF
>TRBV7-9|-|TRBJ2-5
CASSSTRARMADLVETQYF
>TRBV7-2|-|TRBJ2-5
CASSPAAAGDGETQYF
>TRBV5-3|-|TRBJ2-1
CARSATTSGYNEQFF
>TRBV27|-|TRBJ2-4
CASSGQHERDIQYF
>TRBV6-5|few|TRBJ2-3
CASSPGLVPDTQYF
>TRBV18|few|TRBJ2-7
CASSPMGLEQYF
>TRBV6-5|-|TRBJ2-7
CGSHWSGLSYEQYF
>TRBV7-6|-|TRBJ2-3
CASSPRTGWTDTQYF
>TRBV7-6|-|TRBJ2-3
CASSFRRDAVGDTQYF
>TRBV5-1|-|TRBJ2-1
CASSLSGANEQFF
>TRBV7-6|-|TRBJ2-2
CASSLGANTGELFF
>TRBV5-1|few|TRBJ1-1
CASSLGHLNTEAFF
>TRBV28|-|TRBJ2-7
CASSPFRDSYEQYF